The entry below describes one TCR beta chain. The PCR had 60 Vbeta and 13 Jbeta primers. This table comes from immunoSEQ multiplex PCR, and its TCRdb copy is limited to in-frame clones, with some not included. The table lists more than 85,000 clones, around three quarters of them singletons. This specimen belongs to a study of cytomegalovirus exposure and HLA in healthy donors. Germline CDR1 GTSNPN, CDR2 SVGIG (reference sequence). The CDR3 is made up of 13 amino acids. Trimming took off 1 base at V and 7 bases at J, with 11 bases between the two ends. This TCR was recovered from a female donor in good health and CMV-seropositive. The J gene is TRBJ1-5, the V gene TRBV30; D is possibly TRBD1 (5 bases). Sequencing was carried out using PBMCs. DNA for the CDR3: TGTGCCTGGAGTGGGGGGGGGTTGCAGCCCCAGCATTTT. As protein: CAWSGGGLQPQHF. Filled out from reference TRBV30 and TRBJ1-5, the complete variable domain reads SQTIHQWPATLVQPVGSPLSLECTVEGTSNPNLYWYRQAAGRGLQLLFYSVGIGQISSEVPQNLSASRPQDRQFILSSKKLLLSDSGFYLCAWSGGGLQPQHFGDGTRLSIL.